This note documents a single TCR beta chain sequence. Its antigen is still unknown. Trimming took 4 bases from V and 6 from J; bases not matched to a gene: 17. This CDR3 is 19 amino acids long. Per the germline V gene, CDR1 is MGHRA and CDR2 is YSYEKL. Measured with immunoSEQ multiplex PCR; TCRdb has only the in-frame clones, and not every one. The sample lists 40,000 to 50,000 clones; around 74% were seen once. The sample is drawn from a study of memory CD4+ T cells and cytomegalovirus serostatus. Across the study: Healthy Belgian adult donors included about nine CMV-positive and some 25 CMV-negative people. Study-level results: CMV serostatus prediction reached median AUC roughly 0.95, or 0.91 with US-trained model. Of roughly 180 reported CMV TCRbeta sequences, 67 were found in memory CD4+ repertoires.

The sort gate was single viable CD3+CD4+CD8-CD45RO+ cells for memory CD4+ T cells. The origin of this receptor is an adult in good health and CMV-seropositive. Specimen: memory CD4+ T cells from blood. V is TRBV4-1 and J is TRBJ2-3; 12 positions agree with TRBD2. CDR3 sequence: CASSRLLAGGGGIIDTQYF. The CDR3 nucleotides are TGCGCCAGCAGCCGATTACTAGCGGGGGGCGGTGGGATAATCGATACGCAGTATTTT.